This TCR beta chain was sequenced in a study of preoperative IRX-2 immunotherapy in early breast cancer. V was trimmed by 3 bases and J by 9 bases, leaving 9 bases between them. The CDR3 consists of 13 residues. CDR1 is MNHGY and CDR2 is SAAAGT in the germline V gene. The treatment here: preoperative locoregional IRX-2 cytokine immunotherapy. Preoperative locoregional IRX-2 cytokine immunotherapy was tested in the phase Ib source study. TCRdb keeps only in-frame clones here, not all; method: immunoSEQ multiplex PCR. The table records 40,000 to 45,000 clones, approximately 80% of them present only once.

The sequencing used tumor tissue, collected after IRX-2 immunotherapy. This sequence was found in a human donor with breast cancer. The gene calls are TRBV6-8 and TRBJ1-6, with D unclear. The CDR3 reads CASSYGEGSPLHF. The CDR3 bases are TGTGCCAGCAGTTATGGGGAAGGTTCACCCCTCCACTTT.